The source of this T cell receptor beta chain is a study of beta chain features in type 1 diabetes. Broader study findings: Within each of all four CD4+ subsets, Type 1 diabetes patients had TCRB CDR3s that were moderately but significantly shorter.

This clone has only one observation. The target antigen is unknown. The sequenced template was cDNA made from the entire isolated RNA. Mean read depth for naive, central memory and regulatory T cell samples was roughly 4 million reads. Repertoires were generated with immunoSEQ multiplex PCR, while TCRdb's copy carries only in-frame clones and drops some. The data show around 250,000 clones, roughly 13% seen once. This clonotype was sampled from a man younger than 45 with type 1 diabetes. The sample was naive CD4+ T cells from blood.

CDR3 in DNA: TGTGCCAGCAGAGGCGGGGGAGCTGAAGCTTTCTTT. This sequence encodes CASRGGGAEAFF. V is TRBV28 and J is TRBJ1-1, with D perhaps matching TRBD1 (5 bases). Germline CDR1 MDHEN, CDR2 SYDVKM. V was shortened by 6 bases and J by 6 bases, with 11 bases between the two germline ends. There are 12 residues in the CDR3.